This T cell receptor beta chain originates from a study of cytomegalovirus exposure and HLA in healthy donors (dated by TCRdb to 2017 to 2019). Study-level background: In an earlier analysis of approximately 500 of the donors, under 300 Gb of sequence data and 90 million to 120 million unique TCR beta sequences from 150 million to 200 million T cells were reported. Of the 300 to 400 genotyped donors, over 70% fell in the genetic ancestry cluster associated with self-reported Caucasian donors. Typing coverage varied by locus: roughly 620-630 donors for A, B, C, DRB1 and DQB1; approximately 520 for DQA1; approximately 610 for DPA1; around 450 for DPB1. Besides the first cohort of approximately 710 subjects, a separate validation cohort made up of roughly 120 different subjects was used. Rather than using new phenotypic data, the later analysis identified candidate immune exposures from TCR beta sequences and from how often those sequences occurred across donors. Four to six DR-DQ haplotypes were handled as single units for association and clustering, since linkage in the cohort was strong. Across 300 to 400 genotyped donors of the cohort, an average of about 250,000 unique TCR beta nucleotide sequences per donor were sequenced, and around 19% of those sequences were non-productive. To predict cytomegalovirus infection status, the study brought together high-throughput TCR immunosequencing, statistical association of individual TCRs with disease status, and machine learning. The study used immunosequencing to profile the T cell repertoires of 670 or so subjects and linked those repertoires to cytomegalovirus serostatus. The study aimed to test whether signatures of past pathogen exposure could be identified by cataloging public T cell receptors. Donor age, sex, ethnicity and CMV serostatus were compiled alongside the repertoire data. To study patterns of TCR occurrence, a later analysis re-analyzed previously published TCR beta repertoires from 500 to 850 donors and added high-resolution HLA genotyping. All discovery cohort repertoires had been generated on a single sequencing platform. Class I and class II HLA loci were covered by the typing at four-digit resolution. About 280 gigabases of sequencing data and tens of millions of unique TCR sequences made up an early release that covered approximately 650 HLA-typed donors. In a later genetic analysis, genome-wide SNP genotypes for about 60% of the 666 donors were used, and that subset was treated as a discovery cohort. An earlier analysis of roughly 580 of the donors used high-throughput TCR beta sequencing to judge whether each TCR beta V gene segment behaved as functional or pseudogenic.

The cohort was made up of under 800 healthy bone marrow donors. All cohort members were sampled while nominally healthy, although unrecorded immune exposures were likely present. The donor tested CMV seropositive, placing the donor among the 290 or so seropositive members of the cohort. Each donor provided a peripheral blood sample, and peripheral blood mononuclear cells were used for TCR beta sequencing. Genomic DNA was extracted from the blood cell samples with the Qiagen DNeasy Blood Extraction Kit. At the junction V is shortened by 6 bases and J by 3 bases; bases outside the gene matches: 7. CDR3 length: 15 amino acids, cysteine to phenylalanine. The kept DNA is CDR3 alone, 45 bases in frame from the first base. Reading the germline V gene (reference sequence) gives CDR1 MNHEY and CDR2 SMNVEV. A remark on this clone: What this receptor recognizes is not known.

Libraries were prepared through the immunoSEQ multiplex PCR assay. For the multiplex PCR, a mixture combining 60 forward primers for TCR Vbeta segments and 13 reverse primers for TCR Jbeta segments was used. The CDR3 region of rearranged TCR beta genes was amplified from genomic DNA with a multiplex PCR assay. Amplified TCR beta libraries were sequenced as 87-base-pair reads on the Illumina HiSeq System. As for how the authors treated the data: Across the 666 repertoires, a later analysis counted 60 million to 90 million unique TCR beta chains, roughly 11 million of which were shared by at least two donors. To remove PCR and sequencing errors, raw reads were error-corrected and collapsed into unique sequences using a nearest-neighbor algorithm that merged closely related sequences. To assign V, D and J gene segments, CDR3 sequences were aligned to IMGT reference sequences. Each retained sequence needed at least a six-nucleotide match to both a V gene segment and a J gene segment. Rearrangements were called productive when the CDR3 lacked stop codons and stayed in frame with V and J; all others were non-productive. CDR3 was defined by IMGT convention, running from the second conserved V-encoded cysteine to the conserved J-encoded phenylalanine. The earlier analysis of around 640 of the donors excluded sequences that lacked an unambiguous match to a single V gene segment. An earlier analysis of approximately 590 of the donors classified V segments as functional when productive rearrangements were above 56.7% and as segregating when the standard deviation between donors was above 5%. A statistical classification framework was developed to diagnose cytomegalovirus status using the catalog of TCR beta chain sequences. A later analysis assigned V and J genes by comparing TCR nucleotide sequences with IMGT/GENE-DB human TR gene sequences. In a later analysis, CDR3 sequences and most-parsimonious VDJ recombination scenarios were assigned using the TCRdist pipeline. In a later analysis, every TCR beta chain was defined by the combination of its CDR3 amino acid sequence and its V-gene family, and reads without a unique V-gene family were dropped. As a way to deal with suspected cross-contamination and a sequencing artifact, a later analysis dropped hundreds of nucleotide sequences that were highly shared and had low generation probability. For each public chain, a later analysis derived a clonal expansion index from normalized ranks of inferred template counts within each repertoire. A later analysis computed generation probabilities with a VDJ recombination model fitted to out-of-frame rearrangements, and checked the results against IGoR. A later analysis scored TCR-TCR, TCR-HLA and TCR-CMV co-occurrence with hypergeometric tests, applying a repertoire-size bias correction to TCR pairs. False discovery rates were estimated in a later analysis by permuting HLA or CMV assignments 20 times. In a later analysis, co-occurring TCRs were grouped with DBSCAN, and TCRdist sequence similarity was added when clustering was performed within HLA-allele-positive subsets. For co-occurrence clustering, repertoires with fewer than 30,000 or more than 120,000 public chains were excluded, along with about five repertoires with anomalous nucleotide sharing. TCRdb limited this immuneACCESS table to in-frame rearrangements with V and J called. A share of clones is missing; checked studies link under half to unresolved V genes, and the rest is unexplained. The DNA was the basis for D and trimming; V, J and clone size are from that table. This sample's records show over 200,000 clones. The top ten clones comprise about 1% of the sample.

On the study overall, not on this receptor specifically: Because some donors lacked HLA typing at each locus, the association tests relied only on the typed subset. In vitro tests confirmed that a few of the cytomegalovirus-associated TCR beta chains recognize cytomegalovirus antigens. In an earlier analysis of fewer than 750 of the donors, most TCR beta V segments were observed in productive rearrangements about 90% or about 30% of the time, broadly matching IMGT annotations. Most TCR sequences were seen in very few donors, while some public TCRs were found in many individuals. Most CMV-associated TCR beta chains appeared to be HLA-restricted in a later analysis, and the HLA associations seemed to be driven largely by CMV exposure. Some IMGT-functional V segments, including TRBV6-2 and TRBV6-3, could not be told apart with the 87-base-pair reads, so those segments were excluded. A further reported finding was that TCR beta sequences accurately predicted the HLA-A and HLA-B alleles for most subjects in the first cohort. A total of fewer than 200 TCR beta chains were listed by the study as associated with cytomegalovirus. A group of highly shared sequence variants was considered likely to be a technical artifact of the sequencing pipeline. It was suggested by the authors that the approach could potentially be generalized to other disease states and immunological phenotypes. The presence/absence analyses assumed that sequencing depth was roughly uniform across donors, and that assumption may not be true. In this cohort, only TCR beta chains were sequenced, and detectable features were limited by the absence of alpha or paired-chain data. Compared with the 666-donor mean, donors in an Asian-associated ancestry cluster had fewer N-insertions in productive TCRs, according to a later genetic analysis. Immune exposure information for the cohort was limited to CMV serostatus. The earlier analysis of about 600 of the donors excluded some 16 rarely observed V segments, including chromosome 9 orphons, because counts were too low. An association between a missense DCLRE1C variant and V-gene and J-gene trimming of TCR beta chains was found in a later genetic analysis and replicated in an independent cohort. In a later analysis, the rate of TCR association differed among HLA loci, with DRB1 alleles having the most associated TCRs and HLA-C alleles having the fewest. Correlated functional status among segregating V segments might be attributable to linkage disequilibrium, but an unknown experimental factor could not be ruled out. A later analysis reported that several top co-occurrence clusters appeared linked to parvovirus B19, influenza, CMV and Epstein-Barr virus. Compared with equally common non-associated chains, HLA-associated TCR beta chains in a later analysis were more clonally expanded and had lower generation probabilities. When HLA alleles, especially DR and DQ, strongly co-occurred, attributing TCR associations to individual alleles was difficult. In both the original and validation cohorts, the classifier was reported to diagnose cytomegalovirus status with high specificity and sensitivity. In a later analysis, around 15,000 TCR beta sequences were associated with specific HLA alleles at a false discovery rate of 0.05.

Sample: PBMCs. The rearrangement joined TRBV27 to TRBJ1-5; the central 8 bases match TRBD1. The source is a woman younger than 45 in good health and CMV-seropositive. The bases read TGTGCCAGCAGCCTCACAGGGGGGGACAATCAGCCCCAGCATTTT. Translation gives CASSLTGGDNQPQHF.